The T cell receptor beta chain under discussion was sequenced for a study of beta chain features in type 1 diabetes. Researchers reported sorting CD4+ naive, central memory, regulatory and stem cell-like memory cells via CD45RO/CCR7/CD25/CD127/CD95/CD27. Once sorted, every population was more than 95% pure. Comments on this clone: What it recognizes is unknown.

Sequenced material consisted of expressed TCRB transcripts (all of the isolated RNA was reverse transcribed). Using immunoSEQ multiplex PCR, the repertoire was profiled, and TCRdb retains in-frame clones only, with some absent. The sample carries 500,000 to 650,000 clones, around 12% recorded once. Per germline, CDR1 DFQATT and CDR2 SNEGSKA (reference sequence). This CDR3 region has 10 residues. V lost 2 bases, J lost 10 bases, and 8 bases lay in between. Regarding the study as a whole: All four CD4+ subsets of Type 1 diabetes patients contained TCRB CDR3s that were moderately but significantly shorter. Patients with type 1 diabetes carried fewer insertions and had more deletions at their VDJ junctions. The analysis here could not establish whether HLA type shapes TCRB rearrangement.

Sequencing was carried out using naive CD4+ T cells from blood. The receptor was isolated from a man aged 25-45 years with type 1 diabetes. The chain joins TRBV20-1 to TRBJ1-1, with D unresolved. The CDR3 sequence is CSARNGVAFF. CDR3 nucleotides: TGCAGTGCTAGAAACGGGGTAGCTTTCTTT.